This is a list of T cell receptor beta chains from one sample in a study of sequential checkpoint blockade in melanoma. Libraries were prepared by immunoSEQ multiplex PCR; TCRdb keeps only in-frame clonotypes and omits some of them. The sample lists about 12,000 clones; nearly 80% were seen once. The sequencing here drew on CD8+ T cells sorted from blood (inferred from file names), taken from a patient given nivolumab and ipilimumab in sequence. These receptor sequences come from a human donor with melanoma. The CDR3 runs from the conserved cysteine through the conserved F or W. A D gene is named only where the DNA matches it firmly. Size values are once, few and many counts, or a class for expanded clones, and some rows have none.

j_gene | v_gene | abundance | d_gene | CDR3aa | CDR3nt
TRBJ2-5 | TRBV4-1 | NA | TRBD1 | CASSHLLRTGIGETQYF | TGCGCCAGCAGCCATCTTCTCAGGACAGGGATTGGAGAGACCCAGTACTTC
TRBJ2-1 | TRBV19 | NA | TRBD2 | CASNSIGTSGRGRLNEQFF | TGTGCCAGTAACTCAATCGGGACTAGCGGGCGGGGTCGGTTGAATGAGCAGTTCTTC
TRBJ1-2 | TRBV5-8 | NA | TRBD1 | CASSQRTGYGYTF | TGTGCCAGCAGCCAAAGGACAGGGTATGGCTACACCTTC
TRBJ2-3 | TRBV6-4 | NA | TRBD1 | CASSTAGQGSDTQYF | TGTGCCAGCAGCACTGCGGGACAGGGGTCAGATACGCAGTATTTT
TRBJ2-7 | TRBV28 | NA | TRBD1 | CASRRLSGTGSYEQYF | TGTGCCAGCAGACGACTGAGCGGGACAGGGTCCTACGAGCAGTACTTC
TRBJ2-7 | TRBV2 | NA | NA | CASVDSYDYEQYF | TGTGCCAGCGTCGACAGTTACGATTACGAGCAGTACTTC
TRBJ1-4 | TRBV19 | NA | TRBD1 | CASMDRELNEKLFF | TGTGCCAGTATGGACAGGGAACTAAATGAAAAACTGTTTTTT
TRBJ2-2 | TRBV7-3 | NA | TRBD1 | CASSSYSTGANTGELFF | TGTGCCAGCAGCTCCTACAGCACAGGGGCGAACACCGGGGAGCTGTTTTTT
TRBJ2-7 | TRBV19 | NA | NA | CASSIAHLYEQYF | TGTGCCAGTAGTATAGCACACCTCTACGAGCAGTACTTC
TRBJ2-7 | TRBV5-5 | NA | TRBD1 | CASSLAGGAYEQYF | TGTGCCAGCAGCTTGGCAGGGGGCGCGTACGAGCAGTACTTC
TRBJ2-7 | TRBV28 | NA | TRBD2 | CASSPGLAAEQYF | TGTGCCAGCAGTCCGGGACTAGCGGCCGAGCAGTACTTC
TRBJ2-7 | TRBV19 | NA | TRBD1 | CASSIGGGEAYEQYF | TGTGCCAGTAGTATAGGAGGGGGCGAGGCCTACGAGCAGTACTTC
TRBJ2-7 | TRBV7-9 | medium-sized | TRBD1 | CASSQDSWAGGYEQYF | TGTGCCAGCAGCCAAGATTCGTGGGCAGGGGGCTACGAGCAGTACTTC
TRBJ2-5 | TRBV27 | NA | NA | CASSHNSPGYQETQYF | TGTGCCAGCAGTCACAATAGCCCGGGGTACCAAGAGACCCAGTACTTC
TRBJ1-1 | TRBV19 | few | NA | CASRQGGNFGTEAFF | TGTGCCAGTAGACAGGGTGGGAACTTTGGGACTGAAGCTTTCTTT
TRBJ1-5 | TRBV4-1 | NA | NA | CASSQGWGGAQPQHF | TGCGCCAGCAGCCAAGGGTGGGGCGGGGCGCAGCCCCAGCATTTT
TRBJ2-7 | TRBV4-3 | NA | TRBD1 | CASSQERDSFYEQYF | TGCGCCAGCAGCCAAGAGAGGGACAGCTTCTACGAGCAGTACTTC
TRBJ2-7 | TRBV7-9 | NA | TRBD1 | CASRQGIRGGGEQYF | TGTGCCAGCAGGCAGGGGATCCGAGGGGGCGGCGAGCAGTACTTC
TRBJ2-1 | TRBV15 | NA | NA | CATSRVSGSGNEQFF | TGTGCCACCAGCAGAGTCTCCGGGAGTGGGAATGAGCAGTTCTTC
TRBJ2-7 | TRBV14 | NA | NA | CASSQDVRTYEQYF | TGTGCCAGCAGCCAAGACGTCAGAACCTACGAGCAGTACTTC
TRBJ2-7 | TRBV19 | NA | TRBD2 | CASSIGSSGSGEQYF | TGTGCCAGTAGTATAGGGTCTAGCGGGAGCGGCGAGCAGTACTTC
TRBJ1-5 | TRBV27 | NA | NA | CASRQGGQPQHF | TGTGCCAGCAGGCAGGGTGGGCAGCCCCAGCATTTT
TRBJ2-1 | TRBV28 | NA | NA | CASSNQGRGEQFF | TGTGCCAGCAGTAACCAGGGAAGGGGGGAGCAGTTCTTC
TRBJ1-1 | TRBV2 | NA | TRBD1 | CASSDYGQGHTEAFF | TGTGCCAGCAGTGATTACGGACAGGGTCACACTGAAGCTTTCTTT
TRBJ2-7 | TRBV6-1 | NA | NA | CASSVGRGSYEQYF | TGTGCCAGCAGTGTAGGACGGGGCTCCTACGAGCAGTACTTC
TRBJ2-3 | TRBV21-1 | NA | NA | CASSNYPWRGLTDTQYF | TGTGCCAGCAGCAACTATCCATGGCGGGGGCTCACAGATACGCAGTATTTT
TRBJ1-1 | TRBV7-3 | NA | NA | CASSLGGWGFTEAFF | TGTGCCAGCAGCTTGGGAGGTTGGGGTTTTACTGAAGCTTTCTTT
TRBJ2-3 | TRBV6-1 | few | NA | CASTLSSGGVDTQYF | TGTGCCAGCACTTTAAGTTCAGGAGGGGTAGATACGCAGTATTTT
TRBJ1-2 | TRBV5-1 | NA | TRBD1 | CASSSAGGWGYTF | TGCGCCAGCAGCTCGGCAGGGGGCTGGGGTTACACCTTC
TRBJ1-1 | TRBV2 | once | NA | CASSEGSATEAFF | TGTGCCAGCAGTGAAGGAAGCGCTACTGAAGCTTTCTTT
TRBJ1-6 | TRBV30 | NA | NA | CAWSVLQENSPLPF | TGTGCCTGGAGTGTACTCCAGGAAAATTCCCCCCTCCCCTTT
TRBJ2-7 | TRBV4-2 | NA | TRBD1 | CASSLGGNLYEQYF | TGTGCCAGCAGCTTAGGGGGCAATCTCTACGAGCAGTACTTC
TRBJ1-3 | TRBV27 | NA | TRBD1 | CASTGQGESGNTIYF | TGTGCCAGCACAGGACAGGGAGAATCTGGAAACACCATATATTTT
TRBJ2-1 | TRBV7-2 | NA | NA | CASSLEPLPEQFF | TGTGCCAGCAGCTTGGAGCCTCTTCCTGAGCAGTTCTTC
TRBJ2-7 | TRBV11-1 | NA | NA | CASREAGSAPESPYEQYF | TGTGCCAGCAGGGAGGCGGGAAGTGCCCCCGAGTCCCCTTACGAGCAGTACTTC
TRBJ2-2 | TRBV6-5 | NA | NA | CASSYRGDTGELFF | TGTGCCAGCAGTTATAGGGGTGACACCGGGGAGCTGTTTTTT
TRBJ2-2 | TRBV6-5 | NA | NA | CASSYQDTGELFF | TGTGCCAGCAGTTATCAGGACACCGGGGAGCTGTTTTTT
TRBJ2-1 | TRBV5-4 | NA | TRBD1 | CASSSRDSPYNEQFF | TGTGCCAGCAGCTCCCGGGACAGCCCGTACAATGAGCAGTTCTTC